The 24 T cell receptor beta chains listed next were all sequenced from one sample in a study of molecular identifiers for immune sequencing clone quantification. Each CDR3 protein gets one entry after TCRdb re-called the PCR reads with MiXCR. The sample includes some 320,000 distinct CDR3 sequences, roughly 23% of them seen just once. The sample comprised naive CD8+ T cells from blood, with Jurkat cell RNA spiked in. Subset: FACS-sorted CD8+CD4-CCR7+CD45RA+ naive T cells. All receptors derive from a human donor in good health. Some libraries in this study had Jurkat cell RNA spiked in.

This clonotype was seen a handful of times. One end of the junction does not line up with germline, which may come from a read error. This chain joins TRBV20-1 and TRBJ2-7; 11 bases match TRBD1. The germline gives CDR1 DFQATT, CDR2 SNEGSKA (reference sequence). The CDR3 sequence is 14 residues long. The CDR3 is CSATRTGGFYEQCF. In nucleotides, the CDR3 is TGCAGTGCTACCCGGACAGGGGGCTTCTACGAGCAGTGCTTC.

A note on this clonotype: A clone one base away is much larger, so this may be a read error. This sequence joins TRBV7-9 and TRBJ1-5; D unresolved. The CDR3 runs 15 residues. CDR1 is SEHNR and CDR2 is FQNEAQ in the germline V gene (reference sequence). The ends were cut back, 5 bases at V and 7 bases at J, with 18 bases in the middle. CDR3 DNA: TGTGCCAGCAGCCACCTCTCTGGGTTTCGGCAGCCCCAGCATTTT. Amino acid sequence: CASSHLSGFRQPQHF.

This clonotype was recorded only once. A read error is likely here: a far larger clone is one base away. The chain recombines TRBV28 with TRBJ2-4; D may be TRBD1 (6 bases). With 4 bases removed from V and 0 bases from J, the gap between germline ends came to 10 bases. This CDR3 contains 15 residues. Germline V gene data show CDR1 as MDHEN and CDR2 as SYDVKM. The CDR3 here is CASSYRDLAKNIQYF. DNA for the CDR3: TGTGCCAGCAGTTACAGGGACCTAGCCAAAAACATTCAGTACTTC.

The CDR3 loop is CAWSVPYRADRGVGEQYF. DNA for the CDR3: TGTGCCTGGAGTGTCCCTTACCGGGCTGACAGGGGCGTCGGTGAGCAGTACTTC. The V call is TRBV30, the J call TRBJ2-7; 8 bases agree with TRBD1. This CDR3 contains 18 residues. Per the germline V gene, CDR1 is GTSNPN and CDR2 is SVGIG (reference sequence). The V and J ends lost 0 bases and 7 bases, in that order; junction bases with no gene match: 20.

This rearrangement joins TRBV11-2 to TRBJ2-5; TRBD2 aligns across 8 bases. This CDR3 has 16 residues. Germline CDR1 is SGHAT and CDR2 is FQNNGV. The trim removed 2 bases at V and 5 bases at J, leaving 10 bases unmatched. CDR3 in DNA: TGTGCCAGCAGCTTACGCCTAGCGGGTACCGTTGAGACCCAGTACTTC. Translation gives CASSLRLAGTVETQYF. Full variable domain (rest looked up from reference TRBV11-2 and TRBJ2-5): EAGVAQSPRYKIIEKRQSVAFWCNPISGHATLYWYQQILGQGPKLLIQFQNNGVVDDSQLPKDRFSAERLKGVDSTLKIQPAKLEDSAVYLCASSLRLAGTVETQYFGPGTRLLVL.

The table lists this clonotype with a few counts. The V call is TRBV7-2, the J call TRBJ2-1; TRBD2 matches 8 bases. This CDR3 has 15 residues. Trimming cost V 0 bases and J 4 bases; bases outside gene matches: 2. Germline CDR1 and CDR2: SGHTA and FQGNSA. Here the CDR3 reads CASSLASGAYNEQFF. CDR3 coding DNA: TGTGCCAGCAGCTTAGCTAGCGGGGCTTACAATGAGCAGTTCTTC. Combining the CDR3 with reference TRBV7-2 and TRBJ2-1 gives the whole variable domain GAGVSQSPSNKVTEKGKDVELRCDPISGHTALYWYRQSLGQGLEFLIYFQGNSAPDKSGLPSDRFSAERTGGSVSTLTIQRTQQEDSAVYLCASSLASGAYNEQFFGPGTRLTVL.

There are many counts of this clonotype. The V gene is TRBV12-3 or TRBV12-4, the J gene TRBJ1-2; TRBD1 is a possible D gene (5 bases). V gave up 6 bases and J gave up 5 bases, with 19 bases separating them. The CDR3 is 15 residues long. DNA for the CDR3: TGTGCCAGCAGCCCCGGCGGGGACGGGCTGTATGGCTACACCTTC. Its protein product is CASSPGGDGLYGYTF.

Only a few counts were recorded for this clonotype. Without the conserved terminal phenylalanine or tryptophan, this CDR3 likely stems from a read error. The chain carries TRBV7-3 and TRBJ1-4; no definite D call. Trimming cost V 4 bases and J 7 bases, with 10 bases left between them. Per germline, CDR1 SGHTA and CDR2 FQGTGA. The CDR3 contains 13 residues. Here the CDR3 reads CASSSSLGEKLFL. CDR3 coding DNA: TGTGCCAGCAGCTCTTCCTTAGGTGAAAAACTGTTTTTA.

This clonotype was found a few times. V is TRBV14 and J is TRBJ1-1; D unresolved. This CDR3 region has 16 residues. Trimming took off 0 bases at V and 4 bases at J, with 15 bases between the two ends. The germline V gene encodes CDR1 SGHDN and CDR2 FVKESK. This CDR3 is CASSQDIKGWGTEAFF. DNA of the CDR3: TGTGCCAGCAGCCAAGATATAAAGGGTTGGGGCACTGAAGCTTTCTTT.

This chain joins TRBV28 and TRBJ2-3; 10 bases match TRBD2. Germline V gene data show CDR1 as MDHEN and CDR2 as SYDVKM. V shed 5 bases and J 6 bases; nucleotides not matched to a gene: 17. CDR3 length: 18 amino acids. CDR3 nucleotides: TGTGCCAGCAGTGCATCTAACTCGGGACTAGCGTTAAGCGATACGCAGTATTTT. Encoded protein: CASSASNSGLALSDTQYF.

This clonotype was counted ten times or more. The chain has TRBV4-1 and TRBJ2-7; no clear D. The CDR3 consists of 15 residues. The germline gives CDR1 MGHRA, CDR2 YSYEKL. The V end was cut by 0 bases, the J end by 2 bases, with 11 bases between. The CDR3 DNA reads TGCGCCAGCAGCCAAGAACCGGCCCTAACCTACGAGCAGTACTTC. Its translation is CASSQEPALTYEQYF.

This clonotype was counted a few times. The chain links TRBV7-9 to TRBJ1-2; D uncertain. V lost 6 bases and J lost 4, with 12 bases in between. Looked up from germline, CDR1 is SEHNR and CDR2 is FQNEAQ (reference sequence). This CDR3 has 13 residues. CDR3 sequence: CASSETNAYGYTF. The CDR3, as DNA: TGTGCCAGCAGTGAGACGAACGCCTATGGCTACACCTTC.

A note on this clonotype: A single base separates this from a much larger clone, so it may be a read error. The CDR3 end shows no conserved phenylalanine or tryptophan, and so a read error is likely. The chain uses TRBV7-6 and TRBJ2-7; TRBD2 might be the D (6 bases). Germline lookup yields CDR1 SGHVS and CDR2 FNYEAQ. This CDR3 region has 13 residues. Trimming took off 5 bases at V and 2 bases at J, with 10 bases between the two ends. CDR3 DNA: TGTGCCAGCAGCGCGGGACTGACCTACGAGCAGTACCTC. Protein: CASSAGLTYEQYL.

Regarding this clonotype: A much larger clone differs from this one at a single base, so this may be a read error. The rearrangement joins TRBV29-1 to TRBJ2-1; the match to TRBD2 covers 14 bases. The CDR3 is made up of 16 amino acids. Germline assignment: CDR1 SQVTM and CDR2 ANQGSEA. CDR3 protein: CSVEGTSGRFYNKQFF. For the CDR3, the DNA is TGCAGCGTTGAAGGGACTAGCGGGAGGTTCTACAATAAGCAGTTCTTC.

Concerning this clonotype: This sequence may be a read error, since a much larger clone differs from it by one base. This chain uses TRBV2 with TRBJ2-3; weak D call: TRBD2 (5 bases). This CDR3 has 16 amino acids. The germline V and J ends were trimmed by 0 bases and 1 base, with 11 bases remaining between them. CDR1 is SNHLY, CDR2 FYNNEI, per germline. CDR3 loop: CASSEALFGGTDTQYF. CDR3 DNA: TGTGCCAGCAGTGAAGCGCTTTTCGGGGGCACAGATACGCAGTATTTT.

This clonotype was detected a few times. The chain is built from TRBV27 and TRBJ2-3, with 9 bases lining up with TRBD2. Germline V CDR1 and CDR2: MNHEY, SMNVEV (reference sequence). This CDR3 contains 15 residues. Unmatched junction bases numbered 5, after V lost 2 bases and J lost 5 bases. The CDR3 loop is CASSLIAGAVDTQYF. DNA of the CDR3: TGTGCCAGCAGTTTAATAGCGGGAGCGGTAGATACGCAGTATTTT.

This clonotype was picked up a small number of times. This chain uses TRBV9 with TRBJ2-2; 9 bases are shared with TRBD2. The V and J ends lost 5 bases and 5 bases, in that order; junction bases with no gene match: 4. Germline V gene lookup returns CDR1 SGDLS and CDR2 YYNGEE. The CDR3 spans 14 residues. The CDR3 here is CASRALAGTGELFF. The CDR3 DNA sequence: TGTGCCAGCAGAGCTCTAGCGGGAACCGGGGAGCTGTTTTTT.

The rearrangement links TRBV5-5 to TRBJ2-4; 8 nucleotides match TRBD1. CDR1 SGHKS and CDR2 YYEKEE come from the germline V gene (reference sequence). With V trimmed by 3 bases and J by 14 bases, 16 bases remained unmatched. The CDR3 spans 15 residues. The CDR3, as DNA: TGTGCCAGCAGCTCCACCCGGTCTGGCGCAGGGGGCGAGTACTTC. This translates into CASSSTRSGAGGEYF.

A note on this clonotype: This may be a read error, as it is one base from a much larger clone. This is likely a read error, given that the CDR3 carries no conserved phenylalanine or tryptophan at its end. The chain uses TRBV6-5 and TRBJ2-5; TRBD1 agrees at 10 bases. The CDR3 contains 14 residues. In germline, CDR1 is MNHEY, CDR2 SVGAGI. Trimming at V came to 6 bases and at J to 5 bases, leaving 6 bases not matched to a gene. Here the CDR3 DNA reads TGTGCCAGCAGAAGTTGGGACAGGGGTGAGACCCAGTACTCC. It translates to CASRSWDRGETQYS.

This clonotype occurred many times. The chain links TRBV14 to TRBJ2-5; 7 bases fit TRBD1. With V trimmed by 1 base and J by 2 bases, 1 base remained unmatched. CDR3 size: 14 residues. From germline, CDR1 is SGHDN and CDR2 FVKESK. Written as DNA, the CDR3 is TGTGCCAGCAGCCAAGCCAGGGGGCAAGAGACCCAGTACTTC. This sequence encodes CASSQARGQETQYF.

At least ten counts were recorded for this clonotype. The chain joins TRBV7-6 to TRBJ2-3, with no clear D. V gave up 4 bases and J gave up 4 bases, with 9 bases separating them. CDR3 length: 13 amino acids. Germline V CDR1 and CDR2: SGHVS, FNYEAQ. The CDR3 loop is CASSSDLPDTQYF. For the CDR3, the DNA is TGTGCCAGCAGCTCTGATCTCCCAGATACGCAGTATTTT.

The chain carries TRBV20-1 and TRBJ1-1; 10 nucleotides align to TRBD1. This CDR3 has 16 amino acids. Germline CDR1 and CDR2: DFQATT and SNEGSKA (reference sequence). The CDR3 DNA reads as TGCAGGGGGGGACAGGGGCTTTCTGGCGCAACTAGAAAAGCTTTCTTT. It yields the protein CRGGQGLSGATRKAFF.

The genes are TRBV20-1 and TRBJ1-5; D ambiguous. The germline V and J ends were trimmed by 0 bases and 7 bases, with 16 bases remaining between them. Looked up from germline, CDR1 is DFQATT and CDR2 is SNEGSKA (reference sequence). The CDR3 extends over 15 amino acids. In DNA form, the CDR3 reads TGCAGTGCTAGAGATTTGCGATTAGCAGGACAGCCCCAGCATTTT. It is translated as CSARDLRLAGQPQHF.

This clonotype was recorded a few times. The V and J genes are TRBV20-1 and TRBJ2-7; 8 nucleotides align to TRBD2. The CDR3 is 12 residues long. In germline, CDR1 is DFQATT, CDR2 SNEGSKA (reference sequence). Germline trimming cut 3 bases from V and 6 bases from J; bases unmatched to any gene: 4. The DNA of the CDR3 is TGCAGTGCTAGGCCGGGGGGGGCCGAGCAGTACTTC. It yields the protein CSARPGGAEQYF.